This T cell receptor beta chain was identified in a study of Ad26.COV2.S vaccination and SARS-CoV-2 variants. In the study overall: Ad26.COV2.S given intramuscularly, once or twice 56 days apart.

Treatment specified: over 15 received Ad26.COV2.S at low or high dose, single or two shots; 5 received placebo; per-sample allocation not given. The samples were gathered on day 63 after the first injection of vaccine or placebo. CDR3 length: 13 residues. The V end lost 5 bases, the J end lost 4 bases, and 10 bases lay between the germline ends. The V gene's germline CDR1 is SGHDN and CDR2 FVKESK. The protocol was immunoSEQ multiplex PCR, while the TCRdb copy is restricted to in-frame clones and leaves out a portion. The sample lists hundreds of thousands of clones; around 88% were seen once. Here the sequenced sample was peripheral blood, taken in a trial of Ad26.COV2.S vaccine versus placebo. The V call is TRBV14, the J call TRBJ2-3, with D perhaps matching TRBD1 (6 bases). This TCR was recovered from a person aged 18-65 years who received the Ad26.COV2.S COVID-19 vaccine or a placebo. The CDR3 sequence: CASSFHRADTQYF. For the CDR3, the DNA is TGTGCCAGCAGCTTCCACAGGGCAGATACGCAGTATTTT.